Listed here are 4 T cell receptor beta chains from one sample, sequenced in a study of type 1 and type 2 diabetes patients. The PCR template was genomic DNA. Multiplex PCR with 30 forward and 13 reverse primers amplified the TCR beta CDR3. From the multiplex PCR reads, TCRdb called clonotypes with MiXCR, one entry per CDR3 protein. There are some 250,000 distinct CDR3 sequences in the sample; around 50% occur only once, and about an eighth lies in the top ten. The sequencing input was peripheral blood mononuclear cells (PBMCs). These receptors all come from a man between 18 and 29 years old with type 2 diabetes.

The chain combines TRBV12-3 or TRBV12-4 with TRBJ1-1; D perhaps matches TRBD1 (5 bases). The CDR3 length is 16 residues. V was trimmed by 3 bases and J by 1 base, leaving 15 bases between them. DNA for the CDR3: TGTGCCAGCAGTTTTTACAGGTCCTCTCCGAACACTGAAGCTTTCTTT. This gives the protein CASSFYRSSPNTEAFF.

This chain joins TRBV5-1 and TRBJ2-1; TRBD2 aligns across 13 bases. V trimming: 4 bases; J trimming: 7 bases; junction bases outside the gene matches: 8. This CDR3 is built from 16 residues. From germline, CDR1 is SGHRS and CDR2 YFSETQ. CDR3 residues: CASSTVTSGRWNEQFF. In DNA, the CDR3 is TGCGCCAGCAGCACAGTGACTAGCGGGAGGTGGAATGAGCAGTTCTTC.

This chain links TRBV7-2 with TRBJ2-5, with D tentatively TRBD1 (5 bases). The germline V gene encodes CDR1 SGHTA and CDR2 FQGNSA. The CDR3 sequence is 12 residues long. V lost 6 bases to trimming and J lost 12 bases, with 17 bases between them. The CDR3 region is CASSPPGHREYF. DNA of the CDR3: TGTGCCAGCAGTCCCCCCGGACACAGAGAGTACTTC.

This clonotype is a singleton in its sample. The chain recombines TRBV9 with TRBJ2-3; 10 nucleotides line up with TRBD2. V lost 0 bases, J lost 2 bases, and 12 bases stayed unmatched. CDR1 is SGDLS, CDR2 YYNGEE, per germline. CDR3 size: 19 residues. The chain's CDR3 is CASSVDGRDSGGATDTQYF. CDR3 DNA sequence: TGTGCCAGCAGCGTAGATGGCAGGGACAGCGGGGGGGCCACAGATACGCAGTATTTT. The whole variable domain, remainder taken from reference TRBV9 and TRBJ2-3, is DSGVTQTPKHLITATGQRVTLRCSPRSGDLSVYWYQQSLDQGLQFLIQYYNGEERAKGNILERFSAQQFPDLHSELNLSSLELGDSALYFCASSVDGRDSGGATDTQYFGPGTRLTVL.